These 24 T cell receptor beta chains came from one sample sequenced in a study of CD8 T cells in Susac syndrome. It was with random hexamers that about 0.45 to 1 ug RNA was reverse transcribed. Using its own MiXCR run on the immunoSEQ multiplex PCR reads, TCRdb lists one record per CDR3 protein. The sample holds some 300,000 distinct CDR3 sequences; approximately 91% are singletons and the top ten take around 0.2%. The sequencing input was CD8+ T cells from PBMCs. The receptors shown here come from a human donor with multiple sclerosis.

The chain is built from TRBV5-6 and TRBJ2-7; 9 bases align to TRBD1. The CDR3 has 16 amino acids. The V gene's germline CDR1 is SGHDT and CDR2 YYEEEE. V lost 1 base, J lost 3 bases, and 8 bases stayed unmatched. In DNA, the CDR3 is TGTGCCAGCAGCTTGACACAGGGGGCACAGGTCTACGAGCAGTACTTC. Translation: CASSLTQGAQVYEQYF.

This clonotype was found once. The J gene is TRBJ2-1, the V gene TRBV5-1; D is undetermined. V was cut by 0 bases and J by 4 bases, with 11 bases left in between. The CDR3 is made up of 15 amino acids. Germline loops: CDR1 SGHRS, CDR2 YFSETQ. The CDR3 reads CASSLDRSLYNEQFF. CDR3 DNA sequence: TGCGCCAGCAGCTTGGACCGTAGCCTATACAATGAGCAGTTCTTC.

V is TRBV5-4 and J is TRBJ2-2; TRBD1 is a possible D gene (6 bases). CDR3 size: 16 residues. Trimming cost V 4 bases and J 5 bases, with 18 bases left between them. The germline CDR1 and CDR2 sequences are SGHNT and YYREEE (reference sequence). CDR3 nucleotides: TGTGCCAGCAGCCCTATCGACAGGAGCCTTACCGGGGAGCTGTTTTTT. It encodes CASSPIDRSLTGELFF.

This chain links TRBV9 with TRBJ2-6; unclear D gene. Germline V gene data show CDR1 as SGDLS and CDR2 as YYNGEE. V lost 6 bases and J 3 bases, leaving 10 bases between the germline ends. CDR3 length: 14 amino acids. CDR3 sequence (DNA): TGTGCCAGCACCGTGGCTGATGGGGCCAACGTCCTGACTTTC. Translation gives CASTVADGANVLTF.

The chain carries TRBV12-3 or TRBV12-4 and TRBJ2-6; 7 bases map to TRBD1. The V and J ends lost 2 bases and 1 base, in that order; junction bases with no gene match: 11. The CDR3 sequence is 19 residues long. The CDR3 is CASSLLSRGHLSGANVLTF. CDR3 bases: TGTGCCAGCAGTTTACTTTCTAGGGGGCACCTTTCTGGGGCCAACGTCCTGACTTTC.

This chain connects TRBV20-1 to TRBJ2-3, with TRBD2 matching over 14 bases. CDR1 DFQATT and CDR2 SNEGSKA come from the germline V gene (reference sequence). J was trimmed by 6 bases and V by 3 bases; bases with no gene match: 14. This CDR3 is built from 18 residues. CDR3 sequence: CSARDDRTSGGPIDTQYF. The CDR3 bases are TGCAGTGCTAGGGACGACCGGACTAGCGGGGGGCCCATTGATACGCAGTATTTT.

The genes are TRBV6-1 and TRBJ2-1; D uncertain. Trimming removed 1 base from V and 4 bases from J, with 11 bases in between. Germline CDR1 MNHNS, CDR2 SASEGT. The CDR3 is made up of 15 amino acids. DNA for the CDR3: TGTGCCAGCAGTGAAGACGGAACCCTTTACAATGAGCAGTTCTTC. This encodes CASSEDGTLYNEQFF.

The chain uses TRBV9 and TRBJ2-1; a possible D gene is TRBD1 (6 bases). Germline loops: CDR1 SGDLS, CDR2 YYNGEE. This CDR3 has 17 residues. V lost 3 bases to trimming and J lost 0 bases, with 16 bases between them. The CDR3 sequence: CASSGSWTDSSYNEQFF. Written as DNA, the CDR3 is TGTGCCAGCAGCGGTTCCTGGACGGACAGCTCCTACAATGAGCAGTTCTTC.

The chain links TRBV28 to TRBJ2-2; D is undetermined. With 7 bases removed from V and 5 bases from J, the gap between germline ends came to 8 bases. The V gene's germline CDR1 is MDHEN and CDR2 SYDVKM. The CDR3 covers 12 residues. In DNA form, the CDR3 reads TGTGCCAGCACCCTAGGGACCGGGGAGCTGTTTTTT. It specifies CASTLGTGELFF.

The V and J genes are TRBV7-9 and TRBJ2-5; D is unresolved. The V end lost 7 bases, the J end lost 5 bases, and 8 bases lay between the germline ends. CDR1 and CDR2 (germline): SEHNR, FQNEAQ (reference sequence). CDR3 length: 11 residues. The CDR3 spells CASNPGETQYF. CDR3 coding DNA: TGTGCCAGCAACCCTGGGGAGACCCAGTACTTC.

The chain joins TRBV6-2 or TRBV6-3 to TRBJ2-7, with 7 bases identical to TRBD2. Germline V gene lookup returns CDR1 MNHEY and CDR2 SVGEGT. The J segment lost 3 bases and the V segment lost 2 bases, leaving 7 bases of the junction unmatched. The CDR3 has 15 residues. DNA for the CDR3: TGTGCCAGCAGTTACGGGGAGGGCTACGACTACGAGCAGTACTTC. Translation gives CASSYGEGYDYEQYF.

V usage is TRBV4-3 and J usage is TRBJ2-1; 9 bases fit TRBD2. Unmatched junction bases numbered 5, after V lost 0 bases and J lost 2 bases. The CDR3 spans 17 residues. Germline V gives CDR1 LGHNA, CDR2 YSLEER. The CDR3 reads CASSQDPAGGAYNEQFF. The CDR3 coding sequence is TGCGCCAGCAGCCAAGATCCGGCGGGAGGGGCCTACAATGAGCAGTTCTTC.

The CDR3 DNA is TGTGCCAGCACCTACGGGACTAGCGGAAGCTCCTACGAGCAGTACTTC. This sequence encodes CASTYGTSGSSYEQYF. The chain has TRBV11-2 and TRBJ2-7; 11 bases line up with TRBD2. The CDR3 totals 16 residues. J lost 0 bases, V lost 7 bases, and 8 bases had no gene match. Germline values: CDR1 SGHAT, CDR2 FQNNGV.

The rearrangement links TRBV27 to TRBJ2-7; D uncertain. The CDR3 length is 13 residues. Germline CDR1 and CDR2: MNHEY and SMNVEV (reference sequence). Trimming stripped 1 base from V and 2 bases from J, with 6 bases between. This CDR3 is CASSLWPAYEQYF. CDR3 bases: TGTGCCAGCAGTTTATGGCCAGCCTACGAGCAGTACTTC.

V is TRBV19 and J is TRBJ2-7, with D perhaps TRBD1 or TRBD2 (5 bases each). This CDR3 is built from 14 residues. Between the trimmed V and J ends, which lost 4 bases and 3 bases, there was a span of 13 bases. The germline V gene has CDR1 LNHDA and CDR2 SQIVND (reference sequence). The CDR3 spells CASSNRDRDYEQYF. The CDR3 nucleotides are TGTGCCAGTAGTAACCGGGACCGCGACTACGAGCAGTACTTC.

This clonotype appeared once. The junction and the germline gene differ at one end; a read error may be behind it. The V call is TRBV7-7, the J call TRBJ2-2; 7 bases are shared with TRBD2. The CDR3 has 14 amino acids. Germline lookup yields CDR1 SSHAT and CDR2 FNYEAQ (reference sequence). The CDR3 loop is CASSFGGFAGELFF. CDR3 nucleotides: TGTGCTAGCAGCTTCGGGGGGTTCGCCGGGGAGCTGTTTTTT.

CDR3 residues: CATTGAGQGRYGYTF. CDR3 nucleotides: TGTGCTACCACGGGGGCAGGACAGGGGAGGTATGGCTACACCTTC. V gene TRBV10-3 combines with J gene TRBJ1-2, with 9 bases identical to TRBD1. This CDR3 has 15 residues. In germline, CDR1 is ENHRY, CDR2 SYGVKD.

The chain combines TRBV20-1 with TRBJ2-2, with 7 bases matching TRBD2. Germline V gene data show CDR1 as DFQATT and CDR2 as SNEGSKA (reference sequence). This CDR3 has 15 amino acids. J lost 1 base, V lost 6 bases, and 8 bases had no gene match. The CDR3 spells CSAQKGGLNTGELFF. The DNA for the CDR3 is TGCAGTGCCCAGAAGGGAGGGTTGAACACCGGGGAGCTGTTTTTT.

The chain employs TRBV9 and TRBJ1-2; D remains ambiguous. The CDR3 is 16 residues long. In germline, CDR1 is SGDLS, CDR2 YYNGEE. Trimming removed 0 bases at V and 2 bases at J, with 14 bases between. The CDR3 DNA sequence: TGTGCCAGCAGCGTAGAGCGTGATTCAGAAAACTATGGCTACACCTTC. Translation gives CASSVERDSENYGYTF.

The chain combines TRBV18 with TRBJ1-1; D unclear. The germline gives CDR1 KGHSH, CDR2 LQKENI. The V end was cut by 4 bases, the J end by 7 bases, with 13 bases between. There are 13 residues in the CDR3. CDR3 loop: CASSRARSFEAFF. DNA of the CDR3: TGTGCCAGCTCACGCGCCAGGAGTTTTGAAGCTTTCTTT.

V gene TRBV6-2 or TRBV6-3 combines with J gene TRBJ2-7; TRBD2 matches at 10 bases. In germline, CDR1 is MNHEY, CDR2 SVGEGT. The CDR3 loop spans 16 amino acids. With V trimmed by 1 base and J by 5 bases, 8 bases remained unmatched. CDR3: CASSYLSSGSRNEQYF. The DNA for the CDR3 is TGTGCCAGCAGTTACTTATCTAGCGGGAGTCGAAACGAGCAGTACTTC.

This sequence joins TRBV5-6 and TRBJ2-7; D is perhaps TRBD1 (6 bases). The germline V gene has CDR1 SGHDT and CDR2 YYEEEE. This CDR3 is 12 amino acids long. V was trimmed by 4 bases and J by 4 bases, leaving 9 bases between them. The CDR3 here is CASSRTEYEQYF. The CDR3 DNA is TGTGCCAGCAGCCGGACAGAGTACGAGCAGTACTTC.

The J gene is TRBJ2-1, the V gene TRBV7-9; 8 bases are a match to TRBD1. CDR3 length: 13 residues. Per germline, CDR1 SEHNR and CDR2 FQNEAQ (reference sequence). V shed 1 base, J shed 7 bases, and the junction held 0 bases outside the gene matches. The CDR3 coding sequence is TGTGCCAGCAGCTTAGGGACAGGGAATGAGCAGTTCTTC. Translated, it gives CASSLGTGNEQFF.

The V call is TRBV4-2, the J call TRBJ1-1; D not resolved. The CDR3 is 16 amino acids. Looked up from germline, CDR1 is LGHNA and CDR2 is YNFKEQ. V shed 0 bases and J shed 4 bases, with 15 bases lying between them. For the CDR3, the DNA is TGTGCCAGCAGCCAAGATTCCGAGGGTTCCGGCACTGAAGCTTTCTTT. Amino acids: CASSQDSEGSGTEAFF.